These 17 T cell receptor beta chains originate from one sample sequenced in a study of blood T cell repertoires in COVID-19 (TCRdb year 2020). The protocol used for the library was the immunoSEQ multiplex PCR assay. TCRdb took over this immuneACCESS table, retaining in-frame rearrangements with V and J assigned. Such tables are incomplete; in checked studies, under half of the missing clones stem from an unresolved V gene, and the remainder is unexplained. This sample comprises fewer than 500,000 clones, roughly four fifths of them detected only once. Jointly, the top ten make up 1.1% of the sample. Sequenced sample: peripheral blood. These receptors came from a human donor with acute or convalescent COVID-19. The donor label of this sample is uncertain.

The CDR3 nucleotides read TGTGCCAGCAGCTTAGCACCGGCCGGGGAGCAGTTCTTC. It yields the protein CASSLAPAGEQFF. The genes are TRBV7-7 and TRBJ2-1; D gene uncertain. The germline V and J ends were trimmed by 0 bases and 10 bases, with 10 bases remaining between them. The CDR3 loop spans 13 amino acids. Germline CDR1 SSHAT, CDR2 FNYEAQ (reference sequence).

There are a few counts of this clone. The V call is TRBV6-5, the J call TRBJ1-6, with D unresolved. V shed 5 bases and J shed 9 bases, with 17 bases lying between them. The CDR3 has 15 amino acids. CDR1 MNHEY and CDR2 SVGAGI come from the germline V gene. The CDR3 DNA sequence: TGTGCCAGCAGTCCGAAGGTCTCGGGAATTTCACCCCTCCACTTT. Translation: CASSPKVSGISPLHF.

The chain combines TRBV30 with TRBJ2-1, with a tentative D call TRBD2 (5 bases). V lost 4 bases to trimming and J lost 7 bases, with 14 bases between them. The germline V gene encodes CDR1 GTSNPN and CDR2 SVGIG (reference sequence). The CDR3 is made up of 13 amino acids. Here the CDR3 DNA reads TGTGCCTGGATCGGCGGGTCGGGGAATGAGCAGTTCTTC. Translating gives CAWIGGSGNEQFF. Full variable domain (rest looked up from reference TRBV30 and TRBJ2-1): SQTIHQWPATLVQPVGSPLSLECTVEGTSNPNLYWYRQAAGRGLQLLFYSVGIGQISSEVPQNLSASRPQDRQFILSSKKLLLSDSGFYLCAWIGGSGNEQFFGPGTRLTVL.

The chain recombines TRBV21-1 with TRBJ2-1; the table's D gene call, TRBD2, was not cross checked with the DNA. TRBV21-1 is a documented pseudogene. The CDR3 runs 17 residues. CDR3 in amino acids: CASSSFHSGSYDNEQFF. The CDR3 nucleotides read TGTGCCAGCAGCAGCTTTCATAGCGGGAGCTACGACAATGAGCAGTTCTTC.

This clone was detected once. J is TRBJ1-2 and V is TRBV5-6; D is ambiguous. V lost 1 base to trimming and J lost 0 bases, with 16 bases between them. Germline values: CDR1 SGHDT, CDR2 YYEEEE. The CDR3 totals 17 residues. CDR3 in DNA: TGTGCCAGCAGCTTGAGGCAGATTCGACTTTCTAACTATGGCTACACCTTC. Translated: CASSLRQIRLSNYGYTF. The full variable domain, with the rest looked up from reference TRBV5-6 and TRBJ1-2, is DAGVTQSPTHLIKTRGQQVTLRCSPKSGHDTVSWYQQALGQGPQFIFQYYEEEERQRGNFPDRFSGHQFPNYSSELNVNALLLGDSALYLCASSLRQIRLSNYGYTFGSGTRLTVV.

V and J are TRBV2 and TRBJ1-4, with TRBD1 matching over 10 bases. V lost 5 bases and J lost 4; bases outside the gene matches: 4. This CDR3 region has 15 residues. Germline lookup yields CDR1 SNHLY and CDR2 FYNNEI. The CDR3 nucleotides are TGTGCCAGCAGTAGACGGACAGGGGGTAATGAAAAACTGTTTTTT. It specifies CASSRRTGGNEKLFF.

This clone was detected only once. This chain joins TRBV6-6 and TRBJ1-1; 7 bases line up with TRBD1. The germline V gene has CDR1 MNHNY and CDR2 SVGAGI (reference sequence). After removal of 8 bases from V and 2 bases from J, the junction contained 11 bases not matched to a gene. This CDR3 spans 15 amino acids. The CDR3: CASGDQGQINTEAFF. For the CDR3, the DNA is TGTGCCAGCGGGGACCAGGGACAGATTAACACTGAAGCTTTCTTT.

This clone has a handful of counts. CDR3 amino acids: CAWSTGTYNEQFF. CDR3 nucleotide sequence: TGTGCCTGGAGTACCGGGACCTACAATGAGCAGTTCTTC. The rearrangement joins TRBV30 to TRBJ2-1, with D possibly TRBD2 on 5 matching bases. V was trimmed by 2 bases and J by 2 bases, leaving 7 bases between them. Germline V gene sequence: CDR1 GTSNPN, CDR2 SVGIG (reference sequence). CDR3 length: 13 amino acids.

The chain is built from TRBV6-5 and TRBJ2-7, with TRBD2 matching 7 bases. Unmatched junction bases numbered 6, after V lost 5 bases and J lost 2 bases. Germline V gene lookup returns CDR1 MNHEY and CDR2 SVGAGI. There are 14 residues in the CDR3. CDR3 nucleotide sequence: TGTGCCAGCAGTCTCACGGGGGGAACCTACGAGCAGTACTTC. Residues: CASSLTGGTYEQYF.

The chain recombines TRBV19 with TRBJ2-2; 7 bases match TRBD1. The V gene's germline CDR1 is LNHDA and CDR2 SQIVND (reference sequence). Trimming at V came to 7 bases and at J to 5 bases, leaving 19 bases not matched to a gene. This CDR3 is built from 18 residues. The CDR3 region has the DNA TGTGCCAGTACCGGACCCCTCGGTCCAGGGGGAGAGACCGGGGAGCTGTTTTTT. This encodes CASTGPLGPGGETGELFF.

The CDR3 coding sequence is TGTGCCTGGAGTGTTGAGGGCGGGATTCCAGATACGCAGTATTTT. The encoded protein is CAWSVEGGIPDTQYF. The chain employs TRBV30 and TRBJ2-3, with D maybe TRBD2 (6 bases). This CDR3 region has 15 residues. V was pared by 0 bases and J by 4 bases, with 14 bases between. Germline V lookup: CDR1 GTSNPN, CDR2 SVGIG (reference sequence).

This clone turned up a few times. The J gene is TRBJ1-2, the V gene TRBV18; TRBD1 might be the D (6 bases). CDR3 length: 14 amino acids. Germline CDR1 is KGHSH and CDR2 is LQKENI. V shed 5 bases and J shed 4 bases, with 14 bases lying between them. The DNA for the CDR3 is TGTGCCAGCTCAATGGACAGTTCTATCTATGGCTACACCTTC. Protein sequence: CASSMDSSIYGYTF.

CDR3 region: CASRLYEQFF. DNA of the CDR3: TGTGCCAGCAGACTTTATGAGCAGTTCTTC. The V and J genes are TRBV2 and TRBJ2-1; D uncertain. Trimming took 6 bases from V and 8 from J, leaving 5 bases between them. This CDR3 spans 10 amino acids. Germline values: CDR1 SNHLY, CDR2 FYNNEI.

For the CDR3, the DNA is TGTGCCAGCAGTACTTTGGGACTCCGTGGCTACACCTTC. Protein product: CASSTLGLRGYTF. The chain carries TRBV6-5 and TRBJ1-2; possibly TRBD1 for D (5 bases). The CDR3 is 13 amino acids. Trimming removed 5 bases at V and 7 bases at J, with 14 bases between. The germline CDR1 and CDR2 sequences are MNHEY and SVGAGI.

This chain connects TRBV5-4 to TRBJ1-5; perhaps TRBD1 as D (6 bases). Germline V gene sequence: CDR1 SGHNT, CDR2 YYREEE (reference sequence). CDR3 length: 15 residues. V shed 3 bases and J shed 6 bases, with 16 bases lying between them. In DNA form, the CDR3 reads TGTGCCAGCAGCTCCGCCCAGGACAGAAGTCAGCCCCAGCATTTT. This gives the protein CASSSAQDRSQPQHF. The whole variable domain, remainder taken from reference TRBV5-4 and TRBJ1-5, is ETGVTQSPTHLIKTRGQQVTLRCSSQSGHNTVSWYQQALGQGPQFIFQYYREEENGRGNFPPRFSGLQFPNYSSELNVNALELDDSALYLCASSSAQDRSQPQHFGDGTRLSIL.

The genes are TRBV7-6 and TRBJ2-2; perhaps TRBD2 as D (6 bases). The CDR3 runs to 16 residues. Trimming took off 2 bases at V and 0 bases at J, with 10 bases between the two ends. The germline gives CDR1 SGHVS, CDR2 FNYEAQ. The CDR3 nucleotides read TGTGCCAGCAGCTTAATGGCGGGGACGAACACCGGGGAGCTGTTTTTT. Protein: CASSLMAGTNTGELFF.

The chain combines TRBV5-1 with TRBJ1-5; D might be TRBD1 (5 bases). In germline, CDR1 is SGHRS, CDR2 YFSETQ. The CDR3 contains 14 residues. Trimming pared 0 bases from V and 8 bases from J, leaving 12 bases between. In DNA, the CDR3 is TGCGCCAGCAGCTTGGCCGGGGGAATCGAGCCCCAGCATTTT. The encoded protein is CASSLAGGIEPQHF.